This TCR beta chain was captured in a study of shared clonotypes between healthy human individuals. The CDR3 loop spans 14 amino acids. Per the germline V gene, CDR1 is SGHTA and CDR2 is FQGNSA. Trimming removed 1 base at V and 5 bases at J, with 11 bases between. Method: immunoSEQ multiplex PCR; TCRdb's copy keeps in-frame clones and lacks some. Of about 1 million clones in the sample, 65% to 80% were seen once. The specimen was memory CD4+ T cells sorted from blood. Described subset: CD45RA-negative fraction. The receptor was derived from a man between 18 and 35 years old in good health. The gene calls are TRBV7-2 and TRBJ1-1; D is uncertain. The chain's CDR3 is CASSLEAGRTEAFF. The CDR3 coding sequence is TGTGCCAGCAGCTTAGAGGCAGGAAGGACTGAAGCTTTCTTT.